These T cell receptor beta chains were read from a single sample in a study of T cells in Graves' hyperthyroidism and ophthalmopathy. One entry per CDR3 protein results from TCRdb running MiXCR on the multiplex PCR reads. The repertoire holds around 600,000 distinct CDR3 sequences, with 40% to 55% as singletons. The sequencing sample was made of peripheral blood or thyroid tissue (not recorded which). Source of these receptors: an adult man with Graves' disease, either hyperthyroidism or ophthalmopathy (not recorded which). Both conserved end residues are part of each CDR3. The D gene is left open where the match is weak. Clone size, where shown, is once, few, many, or a class for clones that have expanded.

j_gene,d_gene,v_gene,abundance,CDR3nt,CDR3aa
TRBJ1-1,.,TRBV10-3,.,TGTGCCATCAGAGGGAAGGGGAACACTGAAGCTTTCTTT,CAIRGKGNTEAFF
TRBJ1-5,.,TRBV10-3,many,TGTGCCATCAGTCCCGGGACAAACAATCAGCCCCAGCATTTT,CAISPGTNNQPQHF
TRBJ1-4,.,TRBV5-1,.,TGCGCCAGCAGCTTGGGGAGGGAGAATGAAAAACTGTTTTTT,CASSLGRENEKLFF
TRBJ1-1,TRBD1,TRBV7-6,once,TGTGCCAGCAGCTACCCTGGACAGGGCTCGAACACTGAAGCTTTCTTT,CASSYPGQGSNTEAFF
TRBJ1-1,.,TRBV19,.,TGTGCCAGCCAGGGGCAATGGATGAACACTGAAGCTTTCTTT,CASQGQWMNTEAFF
TRBJ1-2,TRBD1,TRBV5-1,few,TGCGCCAGCAGCAAGGGACAGGGCTATCAAGGCTACACCTTC,CASSKGQGYQGYTF
TRBJ1-5,.,TRBV2,many,TGTGCCAGCAGTGAAGGGGGGGAGCAGCCCCAGCATTTT,CASSEGGEQPQHF
TRBJ1-4,.,TRBV5-5,.,TGTGCCAGCAGCCAAGAGGTCACCGGAGGAGAAAAACTGTTTTTT,CASSQEVTGGEKLFF
TRBJ1-6,.,TRBV5-5,few,TGTGCCAGCAGTCTTCCGGGGGGGGCTGATAATTCACCCCTCCACTTT,CASSLPGGADNSPLHF
TRBJ2-5,.,TRBV11-1,.,TGTGCCAGCAGCTTAGCGAAGGGGCAGGGGGAGACCCAGTACTTC,CASSLAKGQGETQYF
TRBJ1-2,.,TRBV5-5,.,TGTGCCAGCGTTTGGGCAGAGCACTATGGCTACACCTTC,CASVWAEHYGYTF
TRBJ1-2,.,TRBV7-3,.,TGCGCCAGCAGCCCCGTGACAGCGAACTATGGCTACACCTTC,CASSPVTANYGYTF
TRBJ1-2,TRBD1,TRBV12-3/TRBV12-4,few,TGTGCCAGCAGTTTCGGGACAGGGGCCTATGGCTACACCTTC,CASSFGTGAYGYTF
TRBJ1-3,TRBD1,TRBV6-1,.,TGTGCCAGCAGTTTAGCGGACAGGGCTGGAAACAACATATATTTT,CASSLADRAGNNIYF
TRBJ2-5,TRBD1,TRBV19,.,TGTGCCAGCAGATCAGGACAGGTCCAAGAGACCCAGTACTTC,CASRSGQVQETQYF
TRBJ2-7,TRBD1,TRBV7-8,few,TGTGCCAGCAGCGCGGACAGGGGAAACTACTACGAGCAGTACTTC,CASSADRGNYYEQYF
TRBJ2-7,TRBD2,TRBV20-1,.,TGCAGTGTCCAGAAAGCGGGAAGCCTTTACGAGCAGTACTTC,CSVQKAGSLYEQYF
TRBJ1-3,.,TRBV3-1,.,TGTGCCAGCAGGTCCTTTGGAAACACCATATATTTT,CASRSFGNTIYF
TRBJ1-1,.,TRBV29-1,many,TGCAGCGTTGCAAGGAACACTGAAGCTTTCTTT,CSVARNTEAFF
TRBJ2-7,.,TRBV7-9,.,TGTGCCAGCAGCGGGAACGGACACGAGCAGTACTTC,CASSGNGHEQYF
TRBJ1-2,.,TRBV5-1,few,TGCGCCAGCAGCCAGGAGGGGCTGGATGGCTACACCTTC,CASSQEGLDGYTF
TRBJ1-2,TRBD1,TRBV2,.,TGTGCCAGCAGTTACCCAAGGACAGGGGGGGCTGGCTACACCTTC,CASSYPRTGGAGYTF
TRBJ2-7,TRBD1,TRBV7-8,few,TGTGCCAGCAGCTTAGCAGGTCGGGACAGGGGGTTCGACGAGCAGTACTTC,CASSLAGRDRGFDEQYF
TRBJ2-5,.,TRBV24-1,once,TGTGCCACCAGTGATTTTGGGCCCACTGAGGAGACCCAGTACTTC,CATSDFGPTEETQYF
TRBJ2-5,.,TRBV20-1,.,TGCAGTGCTAGAGATCGGGAAGGACCCCAAGAGACCCAGTGCTTC,CSARDREGPQETQCF
TRBJ2-7,.,TRBV20-1,few,TGCAGTGCTAGAGATATTGGGGGATCAGCCTACGAGCAGTACTTC,CSARDIGGSAYEQYF
TRBJ2-7,.,TRBV19,few,TGTGCCAGCAGCTTCTACACCGGAGGGGGGGCAGAAGGGCCCTACGAGCAGTACTTC,CASSFYTGGGAEGPYEQYF
TRBJ1-6,.,TRBV9,many,TGTGCCAGCAGCGTAGCCTCCAATTCACCCCTCCACTTT,CASSVASNSPLHF
TRBJ1-1,.,TRBV9,many,TGTGCCAGCAGCGTATTAAAGGGGTCAGCTTTCTTT,CASSVLKGSAFF
TRBJ1-2,.,TRBV25-1,many,TGTGCCAGCAGTGTGGAGCTTGACTATGGCTACACCTTC,CASSVELDYGYTF
TRBJ1-1,.,TRBV6-1,few,TGTGCCAGCAGTGAAATACTGTGGACTGAAGCTTTCTTT,CASSEILWTEAFF
TRBJ1-2,TRBD1,TRBV7-3,.,TGTGCCAGCAGCTTTACCGGGACAGGGGGAGGCTACACCTTC,CASSFTGTGGGYTF
TRBJ1-6,TRBD1,TRBV25-1,few,TGTGCCAGCAGTTTAGCGCAGGGGGCCAAGTCCTATAATTCACCCCTCCACTTT,CASSLAQGAKSYNSPLHF
TRBJ1-2,.,TRBV7-9,many,TGTGCCAGCAGCCCCCGTACGCCGGGGGCCTATGGCTACACCTTC,CASSPRTPGAYGYTF
TRBJ2-5,.,TRBV7-9,many,TGTGCCAGCAGCTTCAAGGAGACCCAGTACTTC,CASSFKETQYF
TRBJ1-1,.,TRBV15,many,TGTGCCACCAGCAGAGATCGGGGGGCTGAAGCTTTCTTT,CATSRDRGAEAFF
TRBJ2-7,TRBD2,TRBV7-2,.,TGTGCCAGCAGAACTAGCGGGTATTCCTACGAGCAGTACTTC,CASRTSGYSYEQYF
TRBJ1-4,TRBD1,TRBV14,few,TGTGCCAGCAGCCAAGAGATGGCGGGGACAGTTAATGAAAAACTGTTTTTT,CASSQEMAGTVNEKLFF
TRBJ2-7,.,TRBV29-1,many,TGCAGCGTGGGGAGAGGATACGAGCAGTACTTC,CSVGRGYEQYF